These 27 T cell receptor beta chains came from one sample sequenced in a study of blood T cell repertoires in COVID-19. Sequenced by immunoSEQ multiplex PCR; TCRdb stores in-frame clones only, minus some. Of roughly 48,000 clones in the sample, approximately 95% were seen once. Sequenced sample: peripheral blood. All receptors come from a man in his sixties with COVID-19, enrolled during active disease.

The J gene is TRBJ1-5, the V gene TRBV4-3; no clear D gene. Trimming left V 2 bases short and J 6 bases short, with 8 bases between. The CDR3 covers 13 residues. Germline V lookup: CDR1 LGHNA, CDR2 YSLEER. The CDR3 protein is CASSQSVSQPQHF. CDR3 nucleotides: TGCGCCAGCAGCCAATCCGTCAGTCAGCCCCAGCATTTT.

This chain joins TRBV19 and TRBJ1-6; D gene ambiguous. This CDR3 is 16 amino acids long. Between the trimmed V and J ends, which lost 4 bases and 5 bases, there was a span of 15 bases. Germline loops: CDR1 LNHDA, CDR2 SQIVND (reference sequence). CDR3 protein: CASSNWRSLNNSPLHF. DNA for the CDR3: TGTGCCAGTAGTAACTGGAGATCCCTCAATAATTCACCCCTCCACTTT. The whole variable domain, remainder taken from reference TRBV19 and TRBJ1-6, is DGGITQSPKYLFRKEGQNVTLSCEQNLNHDAMYWYRQDPGQGLRLIYYSQIVNDFQKGDIAEGYSVSREKKESFPLTVTSAQKNPTAFYLCASSNWRSLNNSPLHFGNGTRLTVT.

The CDR3 sequence: CASSLGAFRYGYTF. CDR3 coding DNA: TGTGCCAGCAGCTTAGGGGCCTTCCGCTATGGCTACACCTTC. This chain uses TRBV7-9 with TRBJ1-2; D is undetermined. The V gene lost 1 base and the J gene lost 4 bases, with 10 bases spanning the gap. CDR1 is SEHNR, CDR2 FQNEAQ, per germline (reference sequence). The CDR3 sequence is 14 residues long.

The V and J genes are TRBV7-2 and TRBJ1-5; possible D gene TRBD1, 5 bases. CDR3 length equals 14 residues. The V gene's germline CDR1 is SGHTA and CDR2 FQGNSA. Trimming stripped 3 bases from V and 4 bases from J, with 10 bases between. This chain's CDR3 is CASSFNDRNQPQHF. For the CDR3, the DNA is TGTGCCAGCAGCTTTAACGACAGAAATCAGCCCCAGCATTTT. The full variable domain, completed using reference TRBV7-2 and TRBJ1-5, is GAGVSQSPSNKVTEKGKDVELRCDPISGHTALYWYRQSLGQGLEFLIYFQGNSAPDKSGLPSDRFSAERTGGSVSTLTIQRTQQEDSAVYLCASSFNDRNQPQHFGDGTRLSIL.

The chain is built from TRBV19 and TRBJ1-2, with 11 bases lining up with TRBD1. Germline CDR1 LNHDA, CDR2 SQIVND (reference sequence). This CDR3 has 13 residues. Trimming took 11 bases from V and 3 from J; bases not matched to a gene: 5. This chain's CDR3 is CASGDRGYYGYTF. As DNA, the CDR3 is TGTGCCTCCGGGGACAGGGGGTACTATGGCTACACCTTC.

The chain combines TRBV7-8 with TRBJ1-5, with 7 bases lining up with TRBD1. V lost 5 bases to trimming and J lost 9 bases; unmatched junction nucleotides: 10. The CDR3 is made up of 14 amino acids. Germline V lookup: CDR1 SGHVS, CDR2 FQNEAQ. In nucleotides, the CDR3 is TGTGCCAGCAGCCCCGGGACAGCGAGGGGGCCCCAGCATTTT. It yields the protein CASSPGTARGPQHF. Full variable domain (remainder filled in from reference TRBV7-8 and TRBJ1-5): GAGVSQSPRYKVAKRGQDVALRCDPISGHVSLFWYQQALGQGPEFLTYFQNEAQLDKSGLPSDRFFAERPEGSVSTLKIQRTQQEDSAVYLCASSPGTARGPQHFGDGTRLSIL.

The CDR3: CASSQSLSYTGELFF. CDR3 coding DNA: TGCGCCAGCAGCCAAAGTCTGAGCTACACCGGGGAGCTGTTTTTT. V and J are TRBV4-1 and TRBJ2-2; D gene unclear. CDR1 is MGHRA and CDR2 is YSYEKL in the germline V gene. V was trimmed by 2 bases and J by 3 bases, leaving 10 bases between them. There are 15 residues in the CDR3.

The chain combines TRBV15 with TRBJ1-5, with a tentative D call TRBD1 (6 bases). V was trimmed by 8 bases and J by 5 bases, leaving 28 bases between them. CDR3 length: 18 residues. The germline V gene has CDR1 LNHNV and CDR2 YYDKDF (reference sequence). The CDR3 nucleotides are TGTGCCACCCCGGACAGCCGTACCGCTGGGTGTCCTTATCAGCCCCAGCATTTT. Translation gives CATPDSRTAGCPYQPQHF.

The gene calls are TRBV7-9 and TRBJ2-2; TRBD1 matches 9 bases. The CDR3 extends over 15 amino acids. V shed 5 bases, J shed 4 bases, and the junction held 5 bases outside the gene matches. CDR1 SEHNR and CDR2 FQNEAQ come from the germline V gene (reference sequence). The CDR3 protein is CASSPWGQGTGELFF. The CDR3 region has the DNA TGTGCCAGCAGCCCCTGGGGACAGGGCACCGGGGAGCTGTTTTTT.

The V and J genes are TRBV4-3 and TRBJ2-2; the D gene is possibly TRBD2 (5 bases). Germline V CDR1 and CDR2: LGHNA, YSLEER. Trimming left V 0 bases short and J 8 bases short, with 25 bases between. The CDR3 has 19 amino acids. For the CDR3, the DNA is TGCGCCAGCAGCCAAGATTTGTATCGGGAACCCGGGTTTGGGGGGGAGCTGTTTTTT. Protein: CASSQDLYREPGFGGELFF.

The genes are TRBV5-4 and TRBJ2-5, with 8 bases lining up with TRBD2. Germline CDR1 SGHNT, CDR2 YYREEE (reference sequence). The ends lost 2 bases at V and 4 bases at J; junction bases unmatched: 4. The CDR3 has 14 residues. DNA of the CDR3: TGTGCCAGCAGCTTCGGGGGGGGCAGAGAGACCCAGTACTTC. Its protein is CASSFGGGRETQYF.

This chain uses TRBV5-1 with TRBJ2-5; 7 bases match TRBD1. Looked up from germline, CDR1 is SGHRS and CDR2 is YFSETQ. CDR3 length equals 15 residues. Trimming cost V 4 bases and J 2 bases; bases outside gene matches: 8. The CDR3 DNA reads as TGCGCCAGCAGCCGGTACAGGGGACGACAAGAGACCCAGTACTTC. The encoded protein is CASSRYRGRQETQYF.

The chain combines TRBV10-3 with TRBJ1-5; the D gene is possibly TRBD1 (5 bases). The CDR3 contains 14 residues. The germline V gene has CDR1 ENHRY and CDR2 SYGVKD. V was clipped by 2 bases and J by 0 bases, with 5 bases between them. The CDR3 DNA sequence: TGTGCCATCAGTGAGGACAGTAGCAATCAGCCCCAGCATTTT. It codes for CAISEDSSNQPQHF.

In DNA, the CDR3 is TGCGCCAGCAGCCAAGAAGTCCATAGCTCCTATAATTCACCCCTCCACTTT. This codes for CASSQEVHSSYNSPLHF. The rearrangement uses TRBV4-1 and TRBJ1-6; D not resolved. Germline V gene lookup returns CDR1 MGHRA and CDR2 YSYEKL. V shed 0 bases and J shed 0 bases, with 9 bases lying between them. The CDR3 has 17 residues.

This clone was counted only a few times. CDR3 sequence (DNA): TGTGCCAGCCAAAGTAGGGGGGGTAAAGCCGGGGAGCTGTTTTTT. Amino acid sequence: CASQSRGGKAGELFF. This chain joins TRBV19 and TRBJ2-2; weak D call: TRBD2 (7 bases). The germline V gene has CDR1 LNHDA and CDR2 SQIVND (reference sequence). Trimming pared 9 bases from V and 6 bases from J, leaving 20 bases between. The length of the CDR3 is 15 residues. Drawing the rest from reference TRBV19 and TRBJ2-2, the complete variable domain is DGGITQSPKYLFRKEGQNVTLSCEQNLNHDAMYWYRQDPGQGLRLIYYSQIVNDFQKGDIAEGYSVSREKKESFPLTVTSAQKNPTAFYLCASQSRGGKAGELFFGEGSRLTVL.

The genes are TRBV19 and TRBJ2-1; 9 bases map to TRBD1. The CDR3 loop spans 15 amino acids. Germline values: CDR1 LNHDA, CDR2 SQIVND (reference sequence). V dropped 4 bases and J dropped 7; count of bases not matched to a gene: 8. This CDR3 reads CASSSPGQGLNEQFF. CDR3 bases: TGTGCCAGTAGTAGCCCGGGACAGGGACTAAATGAGCAGTTCTTC. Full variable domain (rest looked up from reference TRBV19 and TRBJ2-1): DGGITQSPKYLFRKEGQNVTLSCEQNLNHDAMYWYRQDPGQGLRLIYYSQIVNDFQKGDIAEGYSVSREKKESFPLTVTSAQKNPTAFYLCASSSPGQGLNEQFFGPGTRLTVL.

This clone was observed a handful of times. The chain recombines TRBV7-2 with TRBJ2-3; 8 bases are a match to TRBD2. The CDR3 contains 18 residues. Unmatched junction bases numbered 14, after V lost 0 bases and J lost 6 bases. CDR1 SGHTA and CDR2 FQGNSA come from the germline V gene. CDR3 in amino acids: CASSLARSGRLLGDTQYF. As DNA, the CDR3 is TGTGCCAGCAGCTTAGCGAGGAGCGGGAGACTGTTAGGGGATACGCAGTATTTT.

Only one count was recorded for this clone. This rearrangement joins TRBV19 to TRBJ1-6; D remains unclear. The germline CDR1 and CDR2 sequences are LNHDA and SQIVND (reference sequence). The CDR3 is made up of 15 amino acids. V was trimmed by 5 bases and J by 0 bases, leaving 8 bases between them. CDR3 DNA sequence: TGTGCCAGTAGTTCCCGGGACTCCTATAATTCACCCCTCCACTTT. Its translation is CASSSRDSYNSPLHF.

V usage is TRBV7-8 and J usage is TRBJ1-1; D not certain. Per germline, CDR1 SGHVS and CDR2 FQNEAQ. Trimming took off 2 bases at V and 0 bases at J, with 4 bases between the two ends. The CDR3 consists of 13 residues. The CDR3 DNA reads TGTGCCAGCAGCTTAAGCTTGAACACTGAAGCTTTCTTT. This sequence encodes CASSLSLNTEAFF.

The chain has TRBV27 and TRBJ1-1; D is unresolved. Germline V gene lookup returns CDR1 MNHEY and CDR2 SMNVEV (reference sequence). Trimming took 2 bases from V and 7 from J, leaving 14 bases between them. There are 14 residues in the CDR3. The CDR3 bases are TGTGCCAGCAGTTTAACCCACCGAGGGCGTGAAGCTTTCTTT. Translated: CASSLTHRGREAFF.

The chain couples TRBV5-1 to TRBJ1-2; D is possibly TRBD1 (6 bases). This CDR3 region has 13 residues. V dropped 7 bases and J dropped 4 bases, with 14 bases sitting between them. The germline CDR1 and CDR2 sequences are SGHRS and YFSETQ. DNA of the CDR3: TGCGCCAGCCCCACCCGGGGGGCCTATGGCTACACCTTC. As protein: CASPTRGAYGYTF.

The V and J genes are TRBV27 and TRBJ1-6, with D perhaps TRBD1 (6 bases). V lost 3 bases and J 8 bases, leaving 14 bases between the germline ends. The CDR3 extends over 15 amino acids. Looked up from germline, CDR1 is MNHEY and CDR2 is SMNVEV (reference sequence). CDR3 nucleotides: TGTGCCAGCAGTTTCACCGGGACACCTTATTCACCCCTCCACTTT. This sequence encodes CASSFTGTPYSPLHF.

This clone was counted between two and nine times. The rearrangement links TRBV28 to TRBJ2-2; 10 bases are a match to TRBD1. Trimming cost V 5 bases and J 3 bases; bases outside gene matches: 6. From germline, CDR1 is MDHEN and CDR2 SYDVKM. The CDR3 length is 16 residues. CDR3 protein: CASSPLTGGDTGELFF. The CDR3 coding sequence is TGTGCCAGCAGTCCCCTGACAGGGGGCGACACCGGGGAGCTGTTTTTT. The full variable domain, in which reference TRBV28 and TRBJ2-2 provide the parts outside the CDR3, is DVKVTQSSRYLVKRTGEKVFLECVQDMDHENMFWYRQDPGLGLRLIYFSYDVKMKEKGDIPEGYSVSREKKERFSLILESASTNQTSMYLCASSPLTGGDTGELFFGEGSRLTVL.

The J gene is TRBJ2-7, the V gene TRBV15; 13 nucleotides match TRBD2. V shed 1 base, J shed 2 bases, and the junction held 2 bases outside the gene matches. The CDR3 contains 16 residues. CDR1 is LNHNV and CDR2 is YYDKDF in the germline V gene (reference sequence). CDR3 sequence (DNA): TGTGCCACCAGCAGAGCAGGGACTAGCGGGACCTACGAGCAGTACTTC. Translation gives CATSRAGTSGTYEQYF.

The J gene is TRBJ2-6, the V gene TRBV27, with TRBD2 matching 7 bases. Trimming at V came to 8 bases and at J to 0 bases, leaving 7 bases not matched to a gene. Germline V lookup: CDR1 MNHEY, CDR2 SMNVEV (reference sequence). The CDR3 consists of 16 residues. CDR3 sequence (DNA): TGTGCCAGCGGCTTCGGGGGGAGCTCTGGGGCCAACGTCCTGACTTTC. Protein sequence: CASGFGGSSGANVLTF.

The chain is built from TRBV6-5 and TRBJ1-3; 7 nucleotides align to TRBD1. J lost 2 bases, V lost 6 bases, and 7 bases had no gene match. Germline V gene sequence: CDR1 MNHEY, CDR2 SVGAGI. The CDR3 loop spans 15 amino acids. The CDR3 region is CASSVGRGPGNTIYF. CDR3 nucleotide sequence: TGTGCCAGCAGCGTCGGGAGGGGGCCTGGAAACACCATATATTTT.

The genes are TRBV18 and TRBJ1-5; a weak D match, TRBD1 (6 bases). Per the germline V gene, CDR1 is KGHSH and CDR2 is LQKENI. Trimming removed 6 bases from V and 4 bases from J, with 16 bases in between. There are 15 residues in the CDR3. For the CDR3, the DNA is TGTGCCAGCTCCCCGACCGGACAGATTAATCAGCCCCAGCATTTT. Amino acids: CASSPTGQINQPQHF.